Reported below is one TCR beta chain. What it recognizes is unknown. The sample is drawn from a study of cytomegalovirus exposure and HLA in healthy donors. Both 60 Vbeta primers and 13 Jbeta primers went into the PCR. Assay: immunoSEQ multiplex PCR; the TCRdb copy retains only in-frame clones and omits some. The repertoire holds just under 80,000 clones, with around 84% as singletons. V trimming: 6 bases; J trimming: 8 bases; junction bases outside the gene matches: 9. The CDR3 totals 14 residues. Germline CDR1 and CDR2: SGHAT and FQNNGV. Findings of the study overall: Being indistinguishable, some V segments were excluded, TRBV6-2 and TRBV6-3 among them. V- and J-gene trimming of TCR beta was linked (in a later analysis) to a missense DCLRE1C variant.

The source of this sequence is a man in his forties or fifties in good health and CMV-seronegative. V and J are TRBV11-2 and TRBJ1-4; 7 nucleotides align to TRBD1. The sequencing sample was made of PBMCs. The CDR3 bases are TGTGCCAGCAGGCGGGAGGGGGCAGGGGAAAAACTGTTTTTT. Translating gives CASRREGAGEKLFF.